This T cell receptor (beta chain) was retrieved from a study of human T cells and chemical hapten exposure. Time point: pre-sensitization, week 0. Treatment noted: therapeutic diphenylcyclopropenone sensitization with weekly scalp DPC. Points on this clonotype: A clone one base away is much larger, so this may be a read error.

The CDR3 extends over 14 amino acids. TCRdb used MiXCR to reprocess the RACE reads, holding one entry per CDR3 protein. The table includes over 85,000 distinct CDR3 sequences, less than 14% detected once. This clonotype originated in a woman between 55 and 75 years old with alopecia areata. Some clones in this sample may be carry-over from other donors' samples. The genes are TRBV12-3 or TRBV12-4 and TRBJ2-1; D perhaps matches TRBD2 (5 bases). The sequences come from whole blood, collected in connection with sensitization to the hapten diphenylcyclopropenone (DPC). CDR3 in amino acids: CAGSLARVGNEQFF. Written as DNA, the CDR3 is TGTGCCGGCAGTTTAGCGAGGGTTGGGAATGAGCAGTTCTTC.